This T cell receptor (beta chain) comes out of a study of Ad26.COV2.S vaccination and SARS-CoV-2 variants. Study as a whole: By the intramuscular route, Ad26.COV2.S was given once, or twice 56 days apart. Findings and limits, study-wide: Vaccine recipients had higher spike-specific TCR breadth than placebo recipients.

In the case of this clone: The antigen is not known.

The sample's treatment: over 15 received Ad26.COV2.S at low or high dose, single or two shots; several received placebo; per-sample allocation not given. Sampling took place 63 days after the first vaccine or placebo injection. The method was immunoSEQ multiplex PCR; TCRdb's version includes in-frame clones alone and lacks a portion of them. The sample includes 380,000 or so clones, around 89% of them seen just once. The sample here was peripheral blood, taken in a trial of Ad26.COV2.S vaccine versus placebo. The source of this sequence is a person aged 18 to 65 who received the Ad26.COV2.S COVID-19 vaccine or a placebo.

The CDR3 spells CASSLGAPYNEQFF. DNA for the CDR3: TGTGCCAGCAGTTTGGGGGCCCCCTACAATGAGCAGTTCTTC. This sequence joins TRBV28 and TRBJ2-1; D is perhaps TRBD1 (6 bases). This CDR3 is built from 14 residues. From germline, CDR1 is MDHEN and CDR2 SYDVKM. V gave up 3 bases and J gave up 2 bases, with 8 bases separating them.